This T cell receptor beta chain emerged from a study of breast tumors, draining lymph nodes, adjacent tissues. Samples came from axillary lymph nodes draining the breast cancer. MiXCR, run by TCRdb on the multiplex PCR reads, gives a single entry per CDR3 protein. Among nearly 110,000 distinct CDR3 sequences listed, around 30% were seen once. Points from the study as a whole: Compared with lymph nodes, tumors were less diverse; compared with nontumor tissue, more. Compared with basal-like, luminal-like tumors shared significantly more repertoire with nontumor tissue. Data only fit, rather than demonstrated, lymph node origin of most tumor T cells. Data fit most tumor T cells coming from lymph node, expanding in tumor.

Ten or more counts support this clonotype. Its specificity is unknown. Input material: axillary lymph node tissue. The TCR originated in a female donor with breast cancer. Some clones in this sample may be carry-over from other donors' samples.

In DNA form, the CDR3 reads TGTGCCAGCAGTTCCCAGCCAAGCGGAGTGGCCCAGTACTTC. Protein sequence: CASSSQPSGVAQYF. The rearrangement uses TRBV6-2 or TRBV6-3 and TRBJ2-5; D may be TRBD2 (5 bases). V was clipped by 4 bases and J by 9 bases, with 18 bases between them. This CDR3 has 14 amino acids. The germline gives CDR1 MNHEY, CDR2 SVGEGT.